This T cell receptor (beta chain) was sequenced during a study of metastatic and nonmetastatic thyroid tumors. Study-level results: Compared with benign nodules, malignant thyroid tumors were reported to have significantly higher TCR beta diversity in both blood and tumor.

Notes on this clone: The antigen is undetermined.

The V gene end was trimmed by 4 bases and the J gene end by 3 bases; junction bases not matched to a gene: 4. The CDR3 is made up of 13 amino acids. The germline V gene encodes CDR1 DFQATT and CDR2 SNEGSKA (reference sequence). Until they underwent thyroid surgery, no patient had received any treatment. Per the original data handling: The study built a papillary thyroid cancer distant-metastasis classifier from CDR3 differences across clinicopathological groups. TCRdb called clones again from the PCR reads with MiXCR. The V and J calls here are based on TCRdb, not the publication. The repertoire consists of tens of thousands of clones, with 25% to 30% occurring once and the leading ten covering about a tenth.

The sample taken for sequencing was blood. The TCR originated in a male donor with papillary thyroid cancer or a benign thyroid nodule (not recorded which). Some clones in this sample may be carry-over from other donors' samples. The gene calls are TRBV20-1 and TRBJ1-1, with TRBD1 matching 8 bases. Here the CDR3 DNA reads TGCAGTGCTACCGAACAGGGGGACACTGAAGCTTTCTTT. This codes for CSATEQGDTEAFF.